This entry features one T cell receptor (beta chain) sequence. Its antigen remains undetermined. Base qualities are missing; no much larger clone stands one base away. Libraries were prepared through the immunoSEQ multiplex PCR assay. For the multiplex PCR, a mixture combining 60 forward primers for TCR Vbeta segments and 13 reverse primers for TCR Jbeta segments was used. The CDR3 region of rearranged TCR beta genes was amplified from genomic DNA with a multiplex PCR assay. Amplified TCR beta libraries were sequenced as 87-base-pair reads on the Illumina HiSeq System. As for how the authors treated the data: Across the roughly 640 repertoires, a later analysis counted tens of millions of unique TCR beta chains, 8.5 million to 12 million of which were shared by at least two donors. Raw reads were error-corrected and collapsed into unique sequences with a nearest-neighbor algorithm that merged closely related sequences to remove PCR and sequencing errors. Alignment of CDR3 sequences to IMGT reference sequences was used to assign V, D and J gene segments. Each retained sequence needed at least a six-nucleotide match to both a V gene segment and a J gene segment. Rearrangements were called productive when the CDR3 lacked stop codons and stayed in frame with V and J; all others were non-productive. Following IMGT convention, CDR3 was defined as the stretch from the second conserved V-encoded cysteine up to the conserved J-encoded phenylalanine. The earlier analysis of 500 to 650 of the donors excluded any sequence lacking an unambiguous match to a single V gene segment. In an earlier analysis of approximately 550 of the donors, V segments were called functional above 56.7% productive rearrangements and were called segregating when the between-donor standard deviation exceeded 5%. A statistical classification framework was developed to diagnose cytomegalovirus status using the catalog of TCR beta chain sequences. In a later analysis, TCR nucleotide sequences were compared against IMGT/GENE-DB human TR gene sequences so that V and J genes could be assigned. A later analysis assigned CDR3 sequences and most-parsimonious VDJ recombination scenarios with the TCRdist pipeline. A later analysis defined each TCR beta chain by its CDR3 amino acid sequence plus V-gene family, and excluded reads lacking a unique V-gene family. In a later analysis, fewer than 650 highly shared, low-generation-probability nucleotide sequences were removed to address suspected cross-contamination and a sequencing artifact. In a later analysis, a clonal expansion index was calculated for each public chain from normalized within-repertoire ranks of inferred template counts. A later analysis computed generation probabilities with a VDJ recombination model fitted to out-of-frame rearrangements, and checked the results against IGoR. In a later analysis, TCR-TCR, TCR-HLA and TCR-CMV co-occurrence was scored with hypergeometric tests, and a repertoire-size bias correction was applied to TCR pairs. False discovery rates were estimated in a later analysis by permuting HLA or CMV assignments 20 times. In a later analysis, co-occurring TCRs were grouped with DBSCAN, and TCRdist sequence similarity was added when clustering was performed within HLA-allele-positive subsets. Repertoires with fewer than 30,000 or more than 120,000 public chains were left out of co-occurrence clustering, as were about 5 repertoires with anomalous nucleotide sharing. TCRdb's version of the immuneACCESS table is confined to in-frame rearrangements and falls short of the full clone set. An unresolved V gene accounts for under half of the shortfall where checked; the remainder is of unknown origin. V, J and clone size were drawn from that table, and D and trimming were deduced from the DNA. The table for this sample lists some 250,000 clones; roughly 82% of them were counted only once. The top ten clonotypes cover 5% to 6% of the sample.

The cohort comprised 710 or so healthy bone marrow donors. Cohort members were all nominally healthy when sampled, although unrecorded immune exposures were likely present. The donor tested CMV seropositive, placing the donor among the 289 seropositive members of the cohort. Every donor gave a peripheral blood sample, and the peripheral blood mononuclear cells from that sample were used for TCR beta sequencing. The Qiagen DNeasy Blood Extraction Kit was used to extract genomic DNA from the blood cell samples. The data were obtained in a study of cytomegalovirus exposure and HLA in healthy donors (dated by TCRdb to 2015 to 2018). Concerning the study at large: An earlier analysis of approximately 640 of the donors reported about 290 Gb of sequence data and 117 million unique TCR beta sequences from 150 million to 200 million T cells. A later genetic analysis took genome-wide SNP genotypes for about 65% of the 666 donors and used that subset as a discovery cohort. Among about 390 genotyped donors of the cohort, an average of around 240,000 unique TCR beta nucleotide sequences were sequenced per donor, around 20% of them non-productive. The number of donors typed differed by locus, with 629-630 for A, B, C, DRB1 and DQB1, more than 500 for DQA1, 606 for DPA1, and some 470 for DPB1. The study combined high-throughput TCR immunosequencing, statistical association of individual TCRs with disease status, and machine learning to predict cytomegalovirus infection status. The study used immunosequencing to profile the T cell repertoires of approximately 650 subjects and linked those repertoires to cytomegalovirus serostatus. Alongside the repertoire data, information on donor age, sex, ethnicity and CMV serostatus was compiled. A later analysis re-analyzed previously published TCR beta repertoires from roughly 600 donors and added high-resolution HLA genotyping to study TCR occurrence patterns. Along with the approximately 700-subject first cohort, a separate validation cohort of about 110 different subjects was used. Of the 300 to 500 genotyped donors, roughly 80% were placed in the genetic ancestry cluster associated with self-reported Caucasian donors. Because of strong linkage in the cohort, roughly five DR-DQ haplotypes were treated as single units for association and clustering. An early release covering over 500 HLA-typed donors comprised around 300 gigabases of sequencing data and approximately 80 million unique TCR sequences. The study was designed to test whether signatures of past pathogen exposure could be identified by cataloging public T cell receptors. Both class I and class II loci were covered by HLA typing, at four-digit resolution. The later analysis used no new phenotypic data to find candidate immune exposures, relying instead on TCR beta sequences and their occurrence across donors. An earlier analysis of 587 of the donors applied high-throughput TCR beta sequencing to assess whether each TCR beta V gene segment acted as functional or pseudogenic. Every discovery cohort repertoire had been produced on one sequencing platform. Study-wide findings and limitations: A later genetic analysis associated a missense DCLRE1C variant with V-gene and J-gene trimming of TCR beta chains, and an independent cohort replicated the association. A later genetic analysis reported fewer N-insertions in productive TCRs among donors in an Asian-associated ancestry cluster than the approximately 670-donor mean. Cytomegalovirus status was reported to be diagnosed by the classifier with high specificity and sensitivity in both the original and validation cohorts. In a later analysis, TCR association rates were found to vary across HLA loci, with the most associated TCRs seen for DRB1 alleles and the fewest for HLA-C alleles. Because counts were too low, roughly 17 rarely observed V segments, including chromosome 9 orphons, were left out of the earlier analysis of about 620 of the donors. Linkage disequilibrium might explain the correlated functional status among segregating V segments, but an unknown experimental factor could not be excluded. The cohort was sequenced for TCR beta chains only, and without alpha or paired-chain data the features that could be detected were limited. Sequencing depth was assumed to be roughly uniform across donors in the presence/absence analyses, though that assumption may not hold. Across donors, most TCR sequences were observed very rarely, whereas some public TCRs were present in many individuals. Some IMGT-functional V segments, including TRBV6-2 and TRBV6-3, could not be told apart with the 87-base-pair reads, so those segments were excluded. A few of the identified cytomegalovirus-associated TCR beta chains were confirmed in vitro to be specific for cytomegalovirus antigens. In a later analysis, around 17,000 TCR beta sequences were associated with specific HLA alleles at a false discovery rate of 0.05. A group of highly shared sequence variants was considered likely to be a technical artifact of the sequencing pipeline. In a later analysis, HLA-associated TCR beta chains were found to be more clonally expanded and to have lower generation probabilities than equally common non-associated chains. It was suggested by the authors that the approach could potentially be generalized to other disease states and immunological phenotypes. The only immune exposure information available for the cohort was CMV serostatus. A further reported finding was that TCR beta sequences accurately predicted the HLA-A and HLA-B alleles for most subjects in the first cohort. According to a later analysis, most CMV-associated TCR beta chains appeared to be HLA-restricted, and the HLA associations seemed to be driven largely by CMV exposure. In an earlier analysis of 450 to 750 of the donors, most TCR beta V segments appeared in productive rearrangements about 87% or about 30% of the time, broadly matching IMGT annotations. A later analysis reported that several top co-occurrence clusters appeared linked to parvovirus B19, influenza, CMV and Epstein-Barr virus. HLA typing was unavailable for some donors at each locus, so association tests used only the typed subset. The study gave a list of about 170 TCR beta chains associated with cytomegalovirus. When HLA alleles, especially DR and DQ, strongly co-occurred, TCR associations were difficult to assign to individual alleles.

Measured from the cysteine to the phenylalanine, the CDR3 is 12 residues long. The only DNA kept is the CDR3, 36 bases in frame from the first base. From a lookup of the germline V gene, CDR1 and CDR2 are SNHLY and FYNNEI. V is reduced by 7 bases and J by 7 bases, leaving a spacing of 10 bases between them. This chain is built from TRBV2 and TRBJ1-4, and the D gene may be TRBD1, 6 bases matching. This TCR was recovered from a woman aged 35 to 49 in good health and CMV-seropositive. The sample comprised PBMCs. The CDR3 loop reads CASTLGGEKLFF. The sequenced DNA: TGTGCCAGCACCCTAGGGGGTGAAAAACTGTTTTTT.